This entry concerns a single T cell receptor (beta chain). Antigen unknown. The CDR3 end is not reached by the read, which stops 3 residues before it; the germline J gene fills it in. TCRdb's table, derived via immunoSEQ multiplex PCR, lists solely in-frame clones and lacks some. The sample totals about 32,000 clones; its top ten clones hold under 8%. This sample is drawn from a study of T cells in women clearing cervical HPV infection. Study-level findings and limits: Each sample's T-cell count was unknown, possibly confounding richness.

This CDR3 spans 16 amino acids. V was cut by 3 bases and J by 0 bases, with 12 bases left in between. Germline V gene sequence: CDR1 MRHNA, CDR2 SNTAGT. The sample was blood buffy coat. This receptor was identified in a woman aged 18 to 75 with a cervical HPV16 infection that either progressed to CIN3+ or cleared (not recorded which). The J gene is TRBJ2-1, the V gene TRBV6-4, with no clear D. The CDR3 is CASSERPGSSYNEQFF. The CDR3 DNA, read in part, is TGTGCCAGCAGTGAGCGCCCGGGTAGCTCCTACAATGAG.